The T cell receptor beta chain under discussion was sequenced for a study of blood T cells in healthy people across ages. Together with a sample-barcoded 5' primer, a J-beta primer mix was included in a second PCR lasting about 7 to 11 cycles. TCRdb re-called the 5' RACE reads with MiXCR, one entry per CDR3 protein. The sample contains 1,800,000 or so distinct CDR3 sequences, around 40% of which appear only once. Study outcomes and limitations: Naive CD4+ cell counts and diversity both ran higher in long-lived than in aged donors.

V lost 5 bases and J 8 bases, leaving 12 bases between the germline ends. From germline, CDR1 is SGHTA and CDR2 FQGNSA. The CDR3 has 13 amino acids. Only a few counts were recorded for this clonotype. Antigen specificity is unknown. Sequenced: blood. The TCR comes from a human donor in good health. The chain combines TRBV7-2 with TRBJ1-4; D is ambiguous. CDR3 protein: CASSVNQEEKLFF. CDR3 nucleotide sequence: TGTGCCAGCAGCGTCAACCAAGAGGAAAAACTGTTTTTT.